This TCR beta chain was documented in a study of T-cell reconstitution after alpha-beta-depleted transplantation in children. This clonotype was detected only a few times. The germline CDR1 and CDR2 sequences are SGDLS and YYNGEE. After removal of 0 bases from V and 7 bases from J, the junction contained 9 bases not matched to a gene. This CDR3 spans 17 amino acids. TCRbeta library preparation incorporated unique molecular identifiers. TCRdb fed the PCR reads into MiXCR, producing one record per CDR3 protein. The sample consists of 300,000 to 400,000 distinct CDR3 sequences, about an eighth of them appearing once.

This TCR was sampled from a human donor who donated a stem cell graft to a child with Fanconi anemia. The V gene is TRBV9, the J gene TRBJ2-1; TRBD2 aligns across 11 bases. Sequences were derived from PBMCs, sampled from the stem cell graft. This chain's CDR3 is CASSVVGGTSGQNEQFF. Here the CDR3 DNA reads TGTGCCAGCAGCGTAGTGGGTGGGACTAGCGGACAGAATGAGCAGTTCTTC.